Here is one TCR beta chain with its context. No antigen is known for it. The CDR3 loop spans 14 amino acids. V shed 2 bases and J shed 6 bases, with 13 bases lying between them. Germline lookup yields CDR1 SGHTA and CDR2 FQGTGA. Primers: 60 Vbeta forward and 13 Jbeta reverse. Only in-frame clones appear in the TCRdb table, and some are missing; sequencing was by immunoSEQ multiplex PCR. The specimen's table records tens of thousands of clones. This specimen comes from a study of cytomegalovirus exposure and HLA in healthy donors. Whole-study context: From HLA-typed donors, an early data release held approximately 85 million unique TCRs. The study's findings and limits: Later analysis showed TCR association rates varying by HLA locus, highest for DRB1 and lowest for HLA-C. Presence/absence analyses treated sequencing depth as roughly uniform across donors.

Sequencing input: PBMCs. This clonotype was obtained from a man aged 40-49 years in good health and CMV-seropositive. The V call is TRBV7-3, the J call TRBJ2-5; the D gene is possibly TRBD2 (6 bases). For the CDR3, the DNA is TGTGCCAGCAGCTTAGACGGGGAGGTAAAGACCCAGTACTTC. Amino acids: CASSLDGEVKTQYF.